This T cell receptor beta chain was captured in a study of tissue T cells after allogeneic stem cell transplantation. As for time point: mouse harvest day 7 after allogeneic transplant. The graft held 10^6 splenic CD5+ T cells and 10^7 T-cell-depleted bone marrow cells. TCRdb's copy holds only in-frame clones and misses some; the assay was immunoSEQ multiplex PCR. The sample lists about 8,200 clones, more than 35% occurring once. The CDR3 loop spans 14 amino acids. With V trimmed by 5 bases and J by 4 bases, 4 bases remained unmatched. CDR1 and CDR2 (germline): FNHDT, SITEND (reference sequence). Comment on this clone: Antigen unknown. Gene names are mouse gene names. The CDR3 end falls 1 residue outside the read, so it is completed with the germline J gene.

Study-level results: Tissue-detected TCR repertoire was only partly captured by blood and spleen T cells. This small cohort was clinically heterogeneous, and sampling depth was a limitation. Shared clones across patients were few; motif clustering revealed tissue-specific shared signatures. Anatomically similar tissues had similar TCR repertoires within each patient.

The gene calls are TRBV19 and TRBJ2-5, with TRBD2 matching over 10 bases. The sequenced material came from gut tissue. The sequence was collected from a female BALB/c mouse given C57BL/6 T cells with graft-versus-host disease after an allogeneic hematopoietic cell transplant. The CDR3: CASRSGLGKDTQYF. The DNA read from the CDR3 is TGTGCCAGCAGGTCGGGACTGGGGAAAGACACCCAGTAC.